This T cell receptor (beta chain) was recorded in a study of response to subunit inactivated influenza vaccine. General study findings and limits: The authors offered the suggestion that each seasonal influenza vaccination recruits few new T cells.

As regards this clonotype: The antigen is not known.

The germline V gene has CDR1 LGHNA and CDR2 YNFKEQ. Trimming stripped 1 base from V and 9 bases from J, with 13 bases between. The CDR3 totals 15 residues. TCRdb re-analysed the RT-PCR reads in MiXCR, keeping a single row per CDR3 protein. Of 800,000 or so distinct CDR3 sequences in the sample, around 20% were seen once. The chain has TRBV4-2 and TRBJ1-6; a weak D match, TRBD1 (5 bases). The sequence was collected from a man over 45 who received an inactivated influenza vaccine. Sample: PBMCs from blood, taken 4 to 6 days after vaccination. The CDR3 protein is CASSQGRDVISPLHF. CDR3 nucleotide sequence: TGTGCCAGCAGCCAAGGGAGGGACGTTATTTCACCCCTCCACTTT.